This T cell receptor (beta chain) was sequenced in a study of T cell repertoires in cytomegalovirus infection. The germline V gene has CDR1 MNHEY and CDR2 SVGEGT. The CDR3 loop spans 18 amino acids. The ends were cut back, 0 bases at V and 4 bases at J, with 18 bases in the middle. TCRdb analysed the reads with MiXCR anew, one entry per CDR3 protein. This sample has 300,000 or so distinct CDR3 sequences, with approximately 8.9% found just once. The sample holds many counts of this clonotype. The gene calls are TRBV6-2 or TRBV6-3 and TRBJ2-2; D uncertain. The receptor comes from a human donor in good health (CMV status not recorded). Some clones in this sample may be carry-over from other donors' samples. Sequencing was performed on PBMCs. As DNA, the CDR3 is TGTGCCAGCAGTTACTCGGGTTTGATCCATACGGTCACCGGGGAGCTGTTTTTT. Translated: CASSYSGLIHTVTGELFF.